This T cell receptor beta chain appears in the sequencing data of a study of blood T cell repertoires in COVID-19. Study information: Some COVID-19 samples were acute and others convalescent; all came from the United States, Italy and Spain. PBMCs, B-cell-depleted T cells, or T cells provided the cDNA or gDNA that made up the material.

In germline, CDR1 is LNHDA, CDR2 SQIVND (reference sequence). Losses at the gene ends were 6 bases for V and 6 bases for J; bases not matched to a gene: 7. The length of the CDR3 is 14 residues. Original methodology: Counts of nucleated cells, estimated from reference gene primer amplification, were obtained. Here immunoSEQ multiplex PCR was the method, and the copy in TCRdb shows in-frame clones only, minus some. Clone size and V and J calls were adopted from that table, with D and trimming inferred from the DNA. The table lists around 100,000 clones, around 85% of them singletons. Sequencing input: peripheral blood. The sequence came from a human donor in a cohort sampled during active COVID-19. V is TRBV19 and J is TRBJ2-1, with TRBD2 matching 8 bases. CDR3 DNA: TGTGCCAGTAGCTCTTCGGGAGGGTTCAATGAGCAGTTCTTC. Translation gives CASSSSGGFNEQFF.